The TCR beta chain under discussion was sequenced for a study of OX40 agonist ivuxolimab in advanced cancers. Study background: Patients receiving dose escalation had hepatocellular carcinoma, melanoma, renal cell or head and neck cancer. Patients were over 65% male with ages about 23 to 80, mean approximately 58.

Produced via immunoSEQ multiplex PCR; TCRdb's table is partial and in-frame only. The sample holds approximately 54,000 clones, around nine tenths seen once. Germline V lookup: CDR1 SGHTA, CDR2 FQGTGA. V was pared by 5 bases and J by 0 bases, with 14 bases between. This CDR3 contains 16 residues. As to this clone: Its antigen is unknown.

Findings and limits, study-wide: The study found that CD8+ T cells averaged more expanded clones than CD4+.

The source of this sequence is an adult with an advanced solid tumor such as melanoma, head and neck, liver or kidney cancer. The chain combines TRBV7-3 with TRBJ2-1; D gene unclear. Sample: CD4+ or CD8+ T cells sorted from blood, taken in a trial of the OX40 agonist ivuxolimab. The CDR3 DNA is TGTGCCAGCAGCCCCCCGACTCCTGGCTCCTACAATGAGCAGTTCTTC. The encoded protein is CASSPPTPGSYNEQFF. The whole variable domain, remainder taken from reference TRBV7-3 and TRBJ2-1, is GAGVSQTPSNKVTEKGKYVELRCDPISGHTALYWYRQSLGQGPEFLIYFQGTGAADDSGLPNDRFFAVRPEGSVSTLKIQRTERGDSAVYLCASSPPTPGSYNEQFFGPGTRLTVL.